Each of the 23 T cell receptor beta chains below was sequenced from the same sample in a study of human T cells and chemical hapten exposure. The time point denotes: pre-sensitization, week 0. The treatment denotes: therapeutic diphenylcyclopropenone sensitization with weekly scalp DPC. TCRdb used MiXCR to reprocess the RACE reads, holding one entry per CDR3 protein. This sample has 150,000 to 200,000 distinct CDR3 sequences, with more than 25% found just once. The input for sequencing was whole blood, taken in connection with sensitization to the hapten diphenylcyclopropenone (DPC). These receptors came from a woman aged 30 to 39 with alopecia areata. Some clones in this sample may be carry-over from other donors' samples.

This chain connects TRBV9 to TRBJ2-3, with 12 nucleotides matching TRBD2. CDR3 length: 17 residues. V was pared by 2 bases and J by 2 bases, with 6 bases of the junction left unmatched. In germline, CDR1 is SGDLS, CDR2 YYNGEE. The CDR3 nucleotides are TGTGCCAGCAGCGTTGGACTAGCGGGGTGGAACACAGATACGCAGTATTTT. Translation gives CASSVGLAGWNTDTQYF.

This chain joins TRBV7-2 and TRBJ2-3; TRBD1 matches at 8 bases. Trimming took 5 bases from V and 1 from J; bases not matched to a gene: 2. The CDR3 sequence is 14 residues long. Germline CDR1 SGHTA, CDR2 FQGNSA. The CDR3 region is CASSAQGGTDTQYF. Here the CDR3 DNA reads TGTGCCAGCAGCGCACAGGGGGGCACAGATACGCAGTATTTT.

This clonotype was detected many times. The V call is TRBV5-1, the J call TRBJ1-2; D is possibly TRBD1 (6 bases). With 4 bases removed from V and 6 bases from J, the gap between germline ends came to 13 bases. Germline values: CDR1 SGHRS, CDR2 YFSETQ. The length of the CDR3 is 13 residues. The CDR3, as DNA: TGCGCCAGCAGCCCCGAGAGGGGGGATGGCTACACCTTC. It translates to CASSPERGDGYTF.

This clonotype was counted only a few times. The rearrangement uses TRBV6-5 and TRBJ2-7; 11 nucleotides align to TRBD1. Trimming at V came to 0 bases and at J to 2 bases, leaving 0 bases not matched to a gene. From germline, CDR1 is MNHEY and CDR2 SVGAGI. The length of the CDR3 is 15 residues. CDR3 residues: CASSYSGQGAYEQYF. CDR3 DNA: TGTGCCAGCAGTTACTCGGGACAGGGGGCCTACGAGCAGTACTTC.

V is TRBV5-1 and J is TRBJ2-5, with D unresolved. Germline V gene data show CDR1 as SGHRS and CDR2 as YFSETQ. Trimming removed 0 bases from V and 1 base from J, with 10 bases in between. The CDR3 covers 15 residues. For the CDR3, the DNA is TGCGCCAGCAGCTTGGTCAACAGTATCCAAGAGACCCAGTACTTC. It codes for CASSLVNSIQETQYF.

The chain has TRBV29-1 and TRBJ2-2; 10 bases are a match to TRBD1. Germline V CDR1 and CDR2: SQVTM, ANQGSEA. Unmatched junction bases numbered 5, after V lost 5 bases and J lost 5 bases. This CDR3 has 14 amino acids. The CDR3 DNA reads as TGCAGCGTTCCGACAGGGGGCGCGACCGGGGAGCTGTTTTTT. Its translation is CSVPTGGATGELFF.

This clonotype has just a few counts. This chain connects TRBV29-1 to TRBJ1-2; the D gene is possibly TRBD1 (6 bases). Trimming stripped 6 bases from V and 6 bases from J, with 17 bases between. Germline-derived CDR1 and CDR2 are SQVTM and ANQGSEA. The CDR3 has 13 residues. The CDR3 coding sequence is TGCAGCGTAGTGACGGGGGCGATAGATGGCTACACCTTC. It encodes CSVVTGAIDGYTF.

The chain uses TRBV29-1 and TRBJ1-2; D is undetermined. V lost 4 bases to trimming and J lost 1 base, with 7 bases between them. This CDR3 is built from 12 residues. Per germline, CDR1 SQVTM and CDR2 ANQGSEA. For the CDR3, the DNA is TGCAGCGTTGCGGGTTTTAACTATGGCTACACCTTC. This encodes CSVAGFNYGYTF. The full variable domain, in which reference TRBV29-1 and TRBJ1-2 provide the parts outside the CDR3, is SAVISQKPSRDICQRGTSLTIQCQVDSQVTMMFWYRQQPGQSLTLIATANQGSEATYESGFVIDKFPISRPNLTFSTLTVSNMSPEDSSIYLCSVAGFNYGYTFGSGTRLTVV.

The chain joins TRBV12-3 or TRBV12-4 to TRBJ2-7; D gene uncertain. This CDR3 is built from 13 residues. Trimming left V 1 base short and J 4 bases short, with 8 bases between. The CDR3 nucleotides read TGTGCCAGCAGTTTAGAGGTTCGGTACGAGCAGTACTTC. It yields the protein CASSLEVRYEQYF.

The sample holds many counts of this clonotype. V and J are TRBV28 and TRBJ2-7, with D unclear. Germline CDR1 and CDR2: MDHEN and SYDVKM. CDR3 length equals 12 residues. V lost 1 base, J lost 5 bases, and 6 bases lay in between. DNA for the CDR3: TGTGCCAGCAGTTTATATGCCGACGAGCAGTACTTC. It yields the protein CASSLYADEQYF.

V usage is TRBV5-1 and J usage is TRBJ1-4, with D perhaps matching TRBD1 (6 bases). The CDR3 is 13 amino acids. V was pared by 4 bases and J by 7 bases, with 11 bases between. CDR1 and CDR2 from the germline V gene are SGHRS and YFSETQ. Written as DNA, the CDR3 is TGCGCCAGCAGCCCGGGGGCTGGTGAAAAACTGTTTTTT. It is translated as CASSPGAGEKLFF.

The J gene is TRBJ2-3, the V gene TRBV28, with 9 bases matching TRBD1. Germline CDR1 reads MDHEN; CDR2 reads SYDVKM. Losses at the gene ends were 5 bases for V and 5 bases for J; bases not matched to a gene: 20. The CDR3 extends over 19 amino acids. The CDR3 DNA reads TGTGCCAGCAGTCAATATCCCGGGACAGGGTCGAGCCAGGGAGATACGCAGTATTTT. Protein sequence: CASSQYPGTGSSQGDTQYF. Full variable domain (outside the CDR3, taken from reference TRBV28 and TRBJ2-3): DVKVTQSSRYLVKRTGEKVFLECVQDMDHENMFWYRQDPGLGLRLIYFSYDVKMKEKGDIPEGYSVSREKKERFSLILESASTNQTSMYLCASSQYPGTGSSQGDTQYFGPGTRLTVL.

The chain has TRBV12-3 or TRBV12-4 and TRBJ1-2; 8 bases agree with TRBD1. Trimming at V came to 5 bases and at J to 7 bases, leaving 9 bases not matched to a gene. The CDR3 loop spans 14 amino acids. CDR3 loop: CASSTGQGRSGYTF. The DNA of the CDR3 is TGTGCCAGCAGTACCGGACAGGGCAGAAGTGGCTACACCTTC.

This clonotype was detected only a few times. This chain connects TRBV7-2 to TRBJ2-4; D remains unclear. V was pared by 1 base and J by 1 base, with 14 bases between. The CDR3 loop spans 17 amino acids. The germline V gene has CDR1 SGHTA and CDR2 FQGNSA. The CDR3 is CASSLDMGIGAKNIQYF. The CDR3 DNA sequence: TGTGCCAGCAGCTTAGATATGGGGATTGGTGCCAAAAACATTCAGTACTTC.

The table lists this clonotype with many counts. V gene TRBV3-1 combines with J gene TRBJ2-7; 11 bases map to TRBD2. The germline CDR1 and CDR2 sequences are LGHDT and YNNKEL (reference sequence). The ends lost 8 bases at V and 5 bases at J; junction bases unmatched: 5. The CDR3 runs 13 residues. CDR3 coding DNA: TGTGCCAGCGGACTAGCGGGTTCCCACGAGCAGTACTTC. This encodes CASGLAGSHEQYF.

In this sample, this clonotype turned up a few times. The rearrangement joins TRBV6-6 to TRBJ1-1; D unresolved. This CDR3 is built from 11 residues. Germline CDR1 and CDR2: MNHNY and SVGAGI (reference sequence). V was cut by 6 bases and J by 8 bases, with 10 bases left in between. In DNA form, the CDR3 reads TGTGCCAGCAGCCCACGGGAGGAAGCTTTCTTT. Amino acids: CASSPREEAFF.

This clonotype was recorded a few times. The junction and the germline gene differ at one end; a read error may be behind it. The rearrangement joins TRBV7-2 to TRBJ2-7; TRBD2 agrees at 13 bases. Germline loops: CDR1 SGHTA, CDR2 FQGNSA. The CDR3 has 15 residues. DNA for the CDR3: TGTGCCAGCAGTCGAGCTTTGGACGGGACTAGCGGGGCCTCCTTC. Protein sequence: CASSRALDGTSGASF.

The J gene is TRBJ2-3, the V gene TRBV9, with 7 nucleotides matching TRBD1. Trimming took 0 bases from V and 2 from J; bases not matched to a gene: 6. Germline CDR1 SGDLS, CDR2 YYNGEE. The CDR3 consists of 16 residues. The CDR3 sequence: CASSVVGQTPTDTQYF. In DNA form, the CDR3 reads TGTGCCAGCAGCGTAGTGGGACAGACCCCCACAGATACGCAGTATTTT. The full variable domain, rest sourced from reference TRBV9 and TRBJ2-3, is DSGVTQTPKHLITATGQRVTLRCSPRSGDLSVYWYQQSLDQGLQFLIQYYNGEERAKGNILERFSAQQFPDLHSELNLSSLELGDSALYFCASSVVGQTPTDTQYFGPGTRLTVL.

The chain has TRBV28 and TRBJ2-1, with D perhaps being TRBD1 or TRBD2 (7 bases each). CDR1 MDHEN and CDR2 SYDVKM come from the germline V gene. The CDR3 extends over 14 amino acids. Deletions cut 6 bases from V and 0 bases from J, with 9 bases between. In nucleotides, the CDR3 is TGTGCCAGCAGCAGGGGGGGCTCCTACAATGAGCAGTTCTTC. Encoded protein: CASSRGGSYNEQFF.

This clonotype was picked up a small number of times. The CDR3 loop reads CASSQTSRAGGGELFF. The CDR3 DNA reads as TGTGCCAGCAGTCAGACGTCCAGGGCTGGGGGCGGGGAGCTGTTTTTT. The chain employs TRBV6-5 and TRBJ2-2; D is perhaps TRBD1 or TRBD2 (5 bases each). The CDR3 runs 16 residues. Looked up from germline, CDR1 is MNHEY and CDR2 is SVGAGI. V was shortened by 5 bases and J by 7 bases, with 20 bases between the two germline ends.

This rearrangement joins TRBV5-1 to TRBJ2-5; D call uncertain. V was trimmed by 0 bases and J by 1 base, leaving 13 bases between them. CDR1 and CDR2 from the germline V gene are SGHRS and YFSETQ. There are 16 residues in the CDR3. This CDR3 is CASSLGPSGTQETQYF. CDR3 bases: TGCGCCAGCAGCTTGGGTCCATCGGGCACCCAAGAGACCCAGTACTTC.

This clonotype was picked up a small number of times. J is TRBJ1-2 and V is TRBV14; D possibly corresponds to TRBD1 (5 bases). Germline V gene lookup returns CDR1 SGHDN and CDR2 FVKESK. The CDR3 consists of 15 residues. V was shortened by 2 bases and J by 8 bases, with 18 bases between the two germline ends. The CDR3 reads CASSQNLKGVRGYTF. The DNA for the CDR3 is TGTGCCAGCAGCCAAAACTTAAAAGGGGTCCGCGGCTACACCTTC.

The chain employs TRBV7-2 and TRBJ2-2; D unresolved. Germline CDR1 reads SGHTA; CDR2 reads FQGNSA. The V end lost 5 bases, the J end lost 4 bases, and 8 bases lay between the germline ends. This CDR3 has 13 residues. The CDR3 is CASSPYSTGELFF. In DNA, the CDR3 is TGTGCCAGCAGCCCTTACAGCACCGGGGAGCTGTTTTTT.